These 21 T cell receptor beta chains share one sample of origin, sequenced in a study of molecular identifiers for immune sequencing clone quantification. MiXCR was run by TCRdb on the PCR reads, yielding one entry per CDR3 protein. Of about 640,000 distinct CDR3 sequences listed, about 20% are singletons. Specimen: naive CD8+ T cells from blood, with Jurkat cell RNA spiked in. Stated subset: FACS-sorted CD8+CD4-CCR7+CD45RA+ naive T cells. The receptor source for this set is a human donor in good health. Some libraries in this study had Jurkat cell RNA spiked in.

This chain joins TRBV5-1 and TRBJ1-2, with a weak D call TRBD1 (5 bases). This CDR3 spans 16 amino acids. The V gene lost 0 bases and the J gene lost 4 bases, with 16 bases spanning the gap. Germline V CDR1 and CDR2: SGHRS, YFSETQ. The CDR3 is CASSLEGWGSSYGYTF. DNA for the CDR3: TGCGCCAGCAGCTTGGAAGGGTGGGGGTCGAGCTATGGCTACACCTTC.

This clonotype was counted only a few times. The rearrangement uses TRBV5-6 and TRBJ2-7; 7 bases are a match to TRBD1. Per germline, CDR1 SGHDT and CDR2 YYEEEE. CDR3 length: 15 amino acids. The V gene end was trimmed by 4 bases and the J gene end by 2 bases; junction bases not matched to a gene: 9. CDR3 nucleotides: TGTGCCAGCAGCCAAGAGCGGACAGGAACCTACGAGCAGTACTTC. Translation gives CASSQERTGTYEQYF.

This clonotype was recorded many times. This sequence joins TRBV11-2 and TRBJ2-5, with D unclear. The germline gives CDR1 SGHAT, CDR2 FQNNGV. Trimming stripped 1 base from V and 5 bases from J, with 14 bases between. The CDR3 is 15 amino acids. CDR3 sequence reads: CASSLVANIAETQYF. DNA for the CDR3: TGTGCCAGCAGCTTAGTGGCGAATATCGCGGAGACCCAGTACTTC.

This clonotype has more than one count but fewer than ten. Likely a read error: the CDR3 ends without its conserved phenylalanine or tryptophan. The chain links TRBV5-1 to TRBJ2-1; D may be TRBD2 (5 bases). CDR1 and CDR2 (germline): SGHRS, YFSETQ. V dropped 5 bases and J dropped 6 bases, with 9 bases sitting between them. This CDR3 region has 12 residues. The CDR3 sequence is CASRYRGNEQFS. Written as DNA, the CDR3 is TGCGCCAGCAGGTACCGGGGCAATGAGCAGTTCTCC.

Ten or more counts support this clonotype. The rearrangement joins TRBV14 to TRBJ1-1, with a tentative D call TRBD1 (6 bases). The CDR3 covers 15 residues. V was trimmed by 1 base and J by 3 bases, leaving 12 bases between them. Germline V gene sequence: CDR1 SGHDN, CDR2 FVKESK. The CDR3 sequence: CASSQVSGADTEAFF. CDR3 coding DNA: TGTGCCAGCAGCCAAGTATCAGGGGCGGACACTGAAGCTTTCTTT. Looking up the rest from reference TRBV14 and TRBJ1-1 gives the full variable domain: EAGVTQFPSHSVIEKGQTVTLRCDPISGHDNLYWYRRVMGKEIKFLLHFVKESKQDESGMPNNRFLAERTGGTYSTLKVQPAELEDSGVYFCASSQVSGADTEAFFGQGTRLTVV.

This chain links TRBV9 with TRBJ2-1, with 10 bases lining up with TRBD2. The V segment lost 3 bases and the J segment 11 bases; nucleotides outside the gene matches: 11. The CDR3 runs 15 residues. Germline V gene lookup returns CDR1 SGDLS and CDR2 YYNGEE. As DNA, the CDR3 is TGTGCCAGCAGCGCCAGCGGGGGGGGTACATATAAGCAGTTCTTC. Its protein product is CASSASGGGTYKQFF.

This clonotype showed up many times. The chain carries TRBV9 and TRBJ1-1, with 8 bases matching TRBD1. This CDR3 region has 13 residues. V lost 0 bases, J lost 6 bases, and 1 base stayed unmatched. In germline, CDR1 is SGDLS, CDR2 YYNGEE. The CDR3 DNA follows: TGTGCCAGCAGCGTAGACAGGGGGGCTGAAGCTTTCTTT. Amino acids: CASSVDRGAEAFF.

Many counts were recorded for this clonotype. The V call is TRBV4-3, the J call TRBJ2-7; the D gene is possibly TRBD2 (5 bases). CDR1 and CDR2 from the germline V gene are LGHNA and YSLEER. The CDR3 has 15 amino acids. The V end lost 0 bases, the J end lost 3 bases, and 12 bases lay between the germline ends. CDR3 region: CASSQDRPGNYEQYF. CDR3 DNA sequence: TGCGCCAGCAGCCAAGACCGGCCGGGGAACTACGAGCAGTACTTC.

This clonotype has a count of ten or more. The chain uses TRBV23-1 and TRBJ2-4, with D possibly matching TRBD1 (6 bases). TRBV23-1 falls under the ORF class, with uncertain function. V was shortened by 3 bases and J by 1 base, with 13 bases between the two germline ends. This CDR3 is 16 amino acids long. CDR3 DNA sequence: TGCGCCAGCAGTCAGTCCAGGGGAAAGGCCAAAAACATTCAGTACTTC. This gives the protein CASSQSRGKAKNIQYF.

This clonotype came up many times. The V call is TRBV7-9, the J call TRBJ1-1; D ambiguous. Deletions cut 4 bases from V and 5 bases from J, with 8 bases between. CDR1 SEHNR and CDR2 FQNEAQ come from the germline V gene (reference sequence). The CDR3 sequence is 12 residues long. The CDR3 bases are TGTGCCAGCAGCTACGGGGAAACTGAAGCTTTCTTT. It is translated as CASSYGETEAFF. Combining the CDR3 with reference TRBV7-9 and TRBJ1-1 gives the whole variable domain DTGVSQNPRHKITKRGQNVTFRCDPISEHNRLYWYRQTLGQGPEFLTYFQNEAQLEKSRLLSDRFSAERPKGSFSTLEIQRTEQGDSAMYLCASSYGETEAFFGQGTRLTVV.

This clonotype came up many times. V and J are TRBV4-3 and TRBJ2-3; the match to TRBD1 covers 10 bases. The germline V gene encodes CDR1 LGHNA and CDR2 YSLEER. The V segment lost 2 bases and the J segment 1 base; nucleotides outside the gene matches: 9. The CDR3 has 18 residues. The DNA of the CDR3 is TGCGCCAGCAGCCAACGGGACAGGGGAAGAATTGGCACAGATACGCAGTATTTT. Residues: CASSQRDRGRIGTDTQYF.

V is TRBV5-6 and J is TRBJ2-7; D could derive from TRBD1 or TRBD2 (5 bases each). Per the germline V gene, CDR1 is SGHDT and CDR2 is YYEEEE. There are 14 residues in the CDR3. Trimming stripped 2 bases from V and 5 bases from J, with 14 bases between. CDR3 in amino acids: CASSFRQGANEQYF. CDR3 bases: TGTGCCAGCAGCTTTAGGCAGGGAGCCAACGAGCAGTACTTC.

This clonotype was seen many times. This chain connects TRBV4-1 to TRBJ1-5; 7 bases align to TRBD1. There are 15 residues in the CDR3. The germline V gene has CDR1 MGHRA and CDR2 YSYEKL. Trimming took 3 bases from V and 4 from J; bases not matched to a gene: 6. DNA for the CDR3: TGCGCCAGCAGCCAGGGACAGAGCCCGAATCAGCCCCAGCATTTT. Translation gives CASSQGQSPNQPQHF.

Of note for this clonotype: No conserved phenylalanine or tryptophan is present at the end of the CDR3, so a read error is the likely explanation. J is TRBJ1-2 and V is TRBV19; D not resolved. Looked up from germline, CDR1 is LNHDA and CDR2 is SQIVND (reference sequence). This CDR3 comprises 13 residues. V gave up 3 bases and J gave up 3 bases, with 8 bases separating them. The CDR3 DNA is TGTGCCAGTAGTATCGCCGTTGACTATGGCTACACCTCC. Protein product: CASSIAVDYGYTS.

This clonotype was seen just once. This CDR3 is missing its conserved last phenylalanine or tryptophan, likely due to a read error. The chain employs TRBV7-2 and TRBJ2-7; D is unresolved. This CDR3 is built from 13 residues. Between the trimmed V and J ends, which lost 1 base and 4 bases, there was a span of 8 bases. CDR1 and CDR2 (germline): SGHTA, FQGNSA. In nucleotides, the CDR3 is TGTGCCAGCAGCTTAGTTGGGGATTACGAGCAGTACCTC. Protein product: CASSLVGDYEQYL.

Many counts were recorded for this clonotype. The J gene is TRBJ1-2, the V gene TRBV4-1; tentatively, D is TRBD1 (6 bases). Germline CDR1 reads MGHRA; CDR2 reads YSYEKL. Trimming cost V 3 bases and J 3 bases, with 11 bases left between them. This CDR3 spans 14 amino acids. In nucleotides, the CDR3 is TGCGCCAGCAGCCACGAGACAGGTTACTATGGCTACACCTTC. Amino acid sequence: CASSHETGYYGYTF.

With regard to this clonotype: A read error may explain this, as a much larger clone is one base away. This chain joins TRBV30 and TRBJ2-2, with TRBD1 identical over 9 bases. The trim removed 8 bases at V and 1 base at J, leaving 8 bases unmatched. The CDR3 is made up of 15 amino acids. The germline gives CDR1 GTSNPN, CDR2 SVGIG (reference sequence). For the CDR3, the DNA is TGTGCCCACACCCCGGGACAGGGGAACACCGGGGAGCTGTTTTTT. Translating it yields CAHTPGQGNTGELFF.

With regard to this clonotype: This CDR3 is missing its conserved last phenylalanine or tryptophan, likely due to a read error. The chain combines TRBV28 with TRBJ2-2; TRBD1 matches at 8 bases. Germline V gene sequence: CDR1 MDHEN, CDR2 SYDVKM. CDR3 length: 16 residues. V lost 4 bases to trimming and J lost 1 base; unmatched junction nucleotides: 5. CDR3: CASSSYRGWNTGELFL. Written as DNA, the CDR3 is TGTGCCAGCAGTTCCTACAGGGGGTGGAACACCGGGGAGCTGTTTCTT.

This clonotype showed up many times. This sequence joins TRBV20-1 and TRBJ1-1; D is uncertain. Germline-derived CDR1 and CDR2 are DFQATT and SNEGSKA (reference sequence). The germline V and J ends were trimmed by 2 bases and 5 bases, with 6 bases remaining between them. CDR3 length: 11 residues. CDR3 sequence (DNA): TGCAGTGCTAGACGGATAACTGAAGCTTTCTTT. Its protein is CSARRITEAFF.

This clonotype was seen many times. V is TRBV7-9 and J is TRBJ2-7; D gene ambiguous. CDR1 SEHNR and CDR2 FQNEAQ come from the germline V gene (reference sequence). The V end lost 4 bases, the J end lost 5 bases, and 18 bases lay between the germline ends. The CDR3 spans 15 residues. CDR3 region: CASSSVSSLGNEQYF. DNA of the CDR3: TGTGCCAGCAGCTCTGTCTCCTCATTAGGGAACGAGCAGTACTTC.

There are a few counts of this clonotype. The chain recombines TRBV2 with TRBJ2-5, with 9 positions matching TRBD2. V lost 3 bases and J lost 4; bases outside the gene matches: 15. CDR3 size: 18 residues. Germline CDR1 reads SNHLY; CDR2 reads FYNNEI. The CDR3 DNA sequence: TGTGCCAGCAGTGAGGGGCGGGGGGGCCCTTACGTTCTAGAGACCCAGTACTTC. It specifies CASSEGRGGPYVLETQYF.